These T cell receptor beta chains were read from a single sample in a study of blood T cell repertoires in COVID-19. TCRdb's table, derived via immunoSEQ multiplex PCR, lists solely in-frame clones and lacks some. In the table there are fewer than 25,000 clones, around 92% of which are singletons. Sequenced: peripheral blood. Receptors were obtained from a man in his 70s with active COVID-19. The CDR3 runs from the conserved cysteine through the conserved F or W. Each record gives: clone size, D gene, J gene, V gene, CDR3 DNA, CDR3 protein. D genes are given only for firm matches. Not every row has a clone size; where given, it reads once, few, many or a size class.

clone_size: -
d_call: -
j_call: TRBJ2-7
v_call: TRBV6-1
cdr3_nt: TGTGCCAGCAGTGAATTTTTGACTCGGGCCTACGAGCAGTACTTC
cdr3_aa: CASSEFLTRAYEQYF

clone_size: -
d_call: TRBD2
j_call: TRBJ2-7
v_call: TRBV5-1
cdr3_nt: TGCGCCAGCAGATTAGCGGGAGCGGAACACGAGCAGTACTTC
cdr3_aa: CASRLAGAEHEQYF

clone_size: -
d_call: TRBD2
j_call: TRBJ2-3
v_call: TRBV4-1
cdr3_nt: TGCGCCAGCAGCTGGACTAGCTCAGATACGCAGTATTTT
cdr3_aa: CASSWTSSDTQYF

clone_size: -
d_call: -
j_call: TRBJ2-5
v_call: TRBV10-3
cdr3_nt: TGTGCCACCCAATCCGGGAGCAAAGAGACCCAGTACTTC
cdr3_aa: CATQSGSKETQYF

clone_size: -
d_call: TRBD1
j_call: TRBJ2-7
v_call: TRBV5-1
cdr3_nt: TGCGCCAGCAGCCGGGACAGCCCCTCCTACGAGCAGTACTTC
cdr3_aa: CASSRDSPSYEQYF

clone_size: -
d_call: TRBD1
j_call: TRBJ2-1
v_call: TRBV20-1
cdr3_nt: TGCAGTGCTAGTTTCGCAGGGGGCGCCTACAATGAGCAGTTCTTC
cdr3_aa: CSASFAGGAYNEQFF

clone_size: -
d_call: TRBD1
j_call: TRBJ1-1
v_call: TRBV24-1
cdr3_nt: TGTGCCACCAGTGATTCTAGACAGGGGAACACTGAAGCTTTCTTT
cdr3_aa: CATSDSRQGNTEAFF

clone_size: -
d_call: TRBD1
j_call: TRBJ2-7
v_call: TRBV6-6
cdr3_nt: TGTGCCACCACAGGGGGCGTTGAGCAGTACTTC
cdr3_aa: CATTGGVEQYF

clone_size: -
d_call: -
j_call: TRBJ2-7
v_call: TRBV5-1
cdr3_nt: TGCGCCAGCAGCTTGGCGGGGGATACCAACGAGCAGTACTTC
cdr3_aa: CASSLAGDTNEQYF

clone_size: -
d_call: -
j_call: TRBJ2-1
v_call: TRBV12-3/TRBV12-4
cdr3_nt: TGTGCCAGCATACGCACAGATGAATTCGAGCAGTTCTTC
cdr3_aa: CASIRTDEFEQFF

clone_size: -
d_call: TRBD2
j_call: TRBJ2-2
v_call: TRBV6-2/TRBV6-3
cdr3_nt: TGTGCCAGCAGTCGGACTAGCGTTAACACCGGGGAGCTGTTTTTT
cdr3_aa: CASSRTSVNTGELFF

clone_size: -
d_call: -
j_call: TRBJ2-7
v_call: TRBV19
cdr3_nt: TGTGCCAGTAGTGCTCAGGGGCCCGGCTCCTACGAGCAGTACTTC
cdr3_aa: CASSAQGPGSYEQYF

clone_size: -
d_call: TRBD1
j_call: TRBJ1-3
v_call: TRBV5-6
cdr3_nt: TGTGCCAGCAGCTTGGTGGGACAGGGAACAAACACCATATATTTT
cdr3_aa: CASSLVGQGTNTIYF

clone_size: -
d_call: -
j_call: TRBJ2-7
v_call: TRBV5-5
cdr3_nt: TGTGCCAGCGCGGAAATCCTCTCCTACGAGCAGTACTTC
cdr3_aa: CASAEILSYEQYF

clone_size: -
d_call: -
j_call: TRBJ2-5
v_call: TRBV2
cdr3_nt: TGTGCCAGCAGGAACACAGGGTTCCGAGAGACCCAGTACTTC
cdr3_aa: CASRNTGFRETQYF

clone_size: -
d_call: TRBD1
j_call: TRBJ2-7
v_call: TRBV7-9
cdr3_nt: TGTGCCAGCAGCTTGGGACAGAACTCCTACGAGCAGTACTTC
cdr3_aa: CASSLGQNSYEQYF

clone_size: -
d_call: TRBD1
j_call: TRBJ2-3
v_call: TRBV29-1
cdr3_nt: TGCAGCGCTGCGACAGGGACCGATACGCAGTATTTT
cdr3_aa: CSAATGTDTQYF

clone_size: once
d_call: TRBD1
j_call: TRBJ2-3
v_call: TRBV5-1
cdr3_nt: TGCGCCAGCACTACGGGACAGGGGTCTCCAGATACGCAGTATTTT
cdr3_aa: CASTTGQGSPDTQYF

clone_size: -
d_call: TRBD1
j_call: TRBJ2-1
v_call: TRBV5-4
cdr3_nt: TGTGCCAGCAGCACGGGACAGTCCAATGAGCAGTTCTTC
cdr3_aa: CASSTGQSNEQFF

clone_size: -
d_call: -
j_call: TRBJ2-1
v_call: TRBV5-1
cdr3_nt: TGCGCCAGCAGCTCCCTGGGGGGTAACTACAATGAGCAGTTCTTC
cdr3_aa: CASSSLGGNYNEQFF

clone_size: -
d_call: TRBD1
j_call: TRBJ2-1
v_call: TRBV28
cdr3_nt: TGTGCCAGCAGTTCCCGGGACAGCTCCTACAATGAGCAGTTCTTC
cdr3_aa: CASSSRDSSYNEQFF

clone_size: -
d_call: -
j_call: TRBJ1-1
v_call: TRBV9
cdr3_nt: TGTGCCAGCAGCCCTCAGGTAGAGGAGGGTACTGAAGCTTTCTTT
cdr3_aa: CASSPQVEEGTEAFF

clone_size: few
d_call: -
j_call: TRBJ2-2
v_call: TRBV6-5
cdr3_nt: TGTACGACAGGCATTTCGTACGGGGAGCTGTTTTTT
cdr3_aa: CTTGISYGELFF

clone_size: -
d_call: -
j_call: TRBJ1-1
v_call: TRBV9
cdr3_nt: TGTGCCAGCAGCGTCGACGGACGGGGAGAAGCTTTCTTT
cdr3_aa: CASSVDGRGEAFF

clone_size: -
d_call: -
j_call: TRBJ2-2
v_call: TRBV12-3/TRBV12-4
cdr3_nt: TGTGCCAGCAGCCCACTAGTCCCCGGGGAGCTGTTTTTT
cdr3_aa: CASSPLVPGELFF

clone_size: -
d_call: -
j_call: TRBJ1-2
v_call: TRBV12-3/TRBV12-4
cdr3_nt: TGTGCCAGCAGTTTAGACAGGTCATATGGCTACACCTTC
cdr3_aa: CASSLDRSYGYTF

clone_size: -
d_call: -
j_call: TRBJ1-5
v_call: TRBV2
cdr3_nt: TGTGCCAGCAGTGAAATAAGGGGGGGGAATCAGCCCCAGCATTTT
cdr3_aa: CASSEIRGGNQPQHF

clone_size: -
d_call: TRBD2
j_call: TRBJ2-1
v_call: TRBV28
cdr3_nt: TGTGCCAGCAGCCCGGGGGGAACCTACAATGAGCAGTTCTTC
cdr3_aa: CASSPGGTYNEQFF

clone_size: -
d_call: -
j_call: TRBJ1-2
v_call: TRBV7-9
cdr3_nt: TGTGCCAGCAGCTCGTACAGGGATGTGTATGGCTACACCTTC
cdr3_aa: CASSSYRDVYGYTF

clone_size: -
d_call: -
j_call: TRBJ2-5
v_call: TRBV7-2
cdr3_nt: TGTGCCAGCAGCAGGAACCTTGGGGGCTTCCAAGAGACCCAGTACTTC
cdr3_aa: CASSRNLGGFQETQYF

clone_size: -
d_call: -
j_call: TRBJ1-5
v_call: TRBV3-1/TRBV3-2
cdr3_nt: TGTGCCAGCAGCCCGGGATCCAGCAATCAGCCCCAGCATTTT
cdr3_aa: CASSPGSSNQPQHF